This TCR beta chain was obtained from a study of shared clonotypes between healthy human individuals. At the level of the study: Researchers drew samples from a couple of women and a few men aged 18 to 49.

V was trimmed by 4 bases and J by 2 bases, leaving 6 bases between them. Germline CDR1 reads GTSNPN; CDR2 reads SVGIG (reference sequence). This CDR3 has 12 residues. Sequencing was performed with immunoSEQ multiplex PCR; in TCRdb, only in-frame clones are kept and a portion is missing. Among 2 million to 2.5 million clones listed, approximately 96% were seen once. This clonotype was sampled from a man aged 18-30 years in good health. J is TRBJ1-3 and V is TRBV30, with D possibly matching TRBD1 (6 bases). Material: naive CD4+ T cells sorted from blood. Regarding subset: CD45RA+ positively selected. CDR3 in amino acids: CAWNRAGNTIYF. The CDR3 DNA follows: TGTGCCTGGAACAGGGCTGGAAACACCATATATTTT.